This TCR beta chain was recorded in a study of T cells in localized non-small cell lung cancer. Notes on the study in general: The greatest T cell clonality was found in uninvolved adjacent lung (higher than in tumor). Tumor samples were not multi-region, leaving intratumor heterogeneity unexcluded. For the top 100 tumor clones, a median about 50 also appeared in adjacent lung.

This clone occurred many times. What it binds is unknown. V dropped 0 bases and J dropped 4; count of bases not matched to a gene: 4. CDR3 length: 15 residues. The V gene's germline CDR1 is SGHNT and CDR2 YYREEE (reference sequence). Sequencing used immunoSEQ multiplex PCR; TCRdb keeps in-frame clones, though not all of them. The sample has 50,000 or so clones, 80% seen once. This receptor was obtained from a woman aged 40 to 75 with stage II lung adenocarcinoma. This chain uses TRBV5-4 with TRBJ2-3; 8 nucleotides align to TRBD1. The sequencing here drew on PBMCs, taken before any cancer treatment. The CDR3 is CASSLEQGGSDTQYF. The CDR3 region has the DNA TGTGCCAGCAGCTTGGAACAGGGGGGATCAGATACGCAGTATTTT. Combining the CDR3 with reference TRBV5-4 and TRBJ2-3 gives the whole variable domain ETGVTQSPTHLIKTRGQQVTLRCSSQSGHNTVSWYQQALGQGPQFIFQYYREEENGRGNFPPRFSGLQFPNYSSELNVNALELDDSALYLCASSLEQGGSDTQYFGPGTRLTVL.